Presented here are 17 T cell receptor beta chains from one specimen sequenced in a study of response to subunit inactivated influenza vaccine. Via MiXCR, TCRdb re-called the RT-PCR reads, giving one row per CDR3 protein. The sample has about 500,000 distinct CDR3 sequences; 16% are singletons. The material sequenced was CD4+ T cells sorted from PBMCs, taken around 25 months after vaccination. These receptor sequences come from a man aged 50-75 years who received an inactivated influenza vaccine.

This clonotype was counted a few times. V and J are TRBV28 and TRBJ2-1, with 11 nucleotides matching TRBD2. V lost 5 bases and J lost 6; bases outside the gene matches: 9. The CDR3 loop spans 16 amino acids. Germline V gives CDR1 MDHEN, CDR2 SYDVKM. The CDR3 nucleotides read TGTGCCAGCAGTGTCACTAGCGGGAGACCTGGCAATGAGCAGTTCTTC. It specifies CASSVTSGRPGNEQFF.

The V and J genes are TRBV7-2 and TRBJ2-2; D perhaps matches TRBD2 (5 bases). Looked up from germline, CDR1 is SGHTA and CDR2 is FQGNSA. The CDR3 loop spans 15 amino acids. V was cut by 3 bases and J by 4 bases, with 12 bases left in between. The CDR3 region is CASSFARTFTGELFF. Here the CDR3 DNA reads TGTGCCAGCAGCTTCGCGCGGACTTTCACCGGGGAGCTGTTTTTT.

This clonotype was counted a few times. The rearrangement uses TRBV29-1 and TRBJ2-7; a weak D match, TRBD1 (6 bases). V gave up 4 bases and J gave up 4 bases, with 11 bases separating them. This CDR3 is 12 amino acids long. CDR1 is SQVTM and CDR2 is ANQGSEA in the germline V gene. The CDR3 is CSVGGGTYEQYF. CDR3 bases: TGCAGCGTTGGAGGGGGAACGTACGAGCAGTACTTC.

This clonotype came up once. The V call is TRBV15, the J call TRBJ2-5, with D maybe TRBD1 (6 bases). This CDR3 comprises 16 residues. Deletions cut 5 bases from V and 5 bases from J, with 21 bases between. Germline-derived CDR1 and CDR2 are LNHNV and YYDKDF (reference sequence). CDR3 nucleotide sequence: TGTGCCACCAGCGGGAAACTCCGGGACACCTTTGAGACCCAGTACTTC. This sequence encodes CATSGKLRDTFETQYF.

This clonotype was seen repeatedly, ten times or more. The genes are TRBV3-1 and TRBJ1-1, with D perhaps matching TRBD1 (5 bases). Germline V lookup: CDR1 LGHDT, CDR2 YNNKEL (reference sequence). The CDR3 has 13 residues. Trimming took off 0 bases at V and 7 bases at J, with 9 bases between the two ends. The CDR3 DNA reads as TGTGCCAGCAGCCAAGATCCAGGGAGTGAAGCTTTCTTT. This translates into CASSQDPGSEAFF.

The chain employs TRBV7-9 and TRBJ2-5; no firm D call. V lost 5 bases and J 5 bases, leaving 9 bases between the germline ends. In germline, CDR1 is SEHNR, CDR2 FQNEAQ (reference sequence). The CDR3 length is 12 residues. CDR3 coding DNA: TGTGCCAGCAGCCCTATTCCGGAGACCCAGTACTTC. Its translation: CASSPIPETQYF.

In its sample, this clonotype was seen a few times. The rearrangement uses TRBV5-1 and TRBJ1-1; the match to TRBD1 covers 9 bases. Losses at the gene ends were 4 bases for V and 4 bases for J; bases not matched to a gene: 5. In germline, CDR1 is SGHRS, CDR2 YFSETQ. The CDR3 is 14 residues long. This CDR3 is CASSRQGVATEAFF. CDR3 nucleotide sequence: TGCGCCAGCAGCCGACAGGGGGTGGCCACTGAAGCTTTCTTT.

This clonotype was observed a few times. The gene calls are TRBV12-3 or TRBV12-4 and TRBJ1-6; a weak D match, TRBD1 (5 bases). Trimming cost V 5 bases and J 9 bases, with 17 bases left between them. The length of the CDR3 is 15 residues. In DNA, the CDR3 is TGTGCCAGCAGTCCAGACGGGGACGGGGGTTCACCCCTCCACTTT. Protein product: CASSPDGDGGSPLHF.

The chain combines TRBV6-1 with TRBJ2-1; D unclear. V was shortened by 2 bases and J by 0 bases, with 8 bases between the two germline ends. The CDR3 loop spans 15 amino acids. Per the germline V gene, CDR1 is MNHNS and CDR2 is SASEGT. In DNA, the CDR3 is TGTGCCAGCAGTGAACTCAGACCCTCCTACAATGAGCAGTTCTTC. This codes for CASSELRPSYNEQFF.

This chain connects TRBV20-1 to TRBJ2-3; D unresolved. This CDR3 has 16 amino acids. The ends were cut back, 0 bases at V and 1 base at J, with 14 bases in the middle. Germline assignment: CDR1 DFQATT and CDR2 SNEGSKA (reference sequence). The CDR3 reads CSARDLVAFGTDTQYF. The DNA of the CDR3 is TGCAGTGCTAGAGATCTTGTAGCCTTTGGCACAGATACGCAGTATTTT.

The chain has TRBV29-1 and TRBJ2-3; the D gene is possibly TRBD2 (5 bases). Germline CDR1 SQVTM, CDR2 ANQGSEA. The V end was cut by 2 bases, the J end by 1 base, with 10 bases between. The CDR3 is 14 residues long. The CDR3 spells CSVELAFRTDTQYF. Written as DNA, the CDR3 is TGCAGCGTTGAACTAGCCTTTCGCACAGATACGCAGTATTTT.

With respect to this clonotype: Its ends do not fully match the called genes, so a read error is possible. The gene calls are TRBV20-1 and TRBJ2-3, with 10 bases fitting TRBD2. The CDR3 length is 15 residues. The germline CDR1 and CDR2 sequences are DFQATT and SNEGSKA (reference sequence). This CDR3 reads CSATWTSGFTDTRYF. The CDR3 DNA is TGCAGTGCGACTTGGACTAGCGGATTCACAGATACGCGGTATTTT.

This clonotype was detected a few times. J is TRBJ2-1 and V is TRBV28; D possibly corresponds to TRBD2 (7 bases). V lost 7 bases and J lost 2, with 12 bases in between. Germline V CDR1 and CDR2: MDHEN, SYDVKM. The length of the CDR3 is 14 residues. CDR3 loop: CASIAGATYNEQFF. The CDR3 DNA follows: TGTGCCAGCATCGCGGGGGCCACCTACAATGAGCAGTTCTTC.

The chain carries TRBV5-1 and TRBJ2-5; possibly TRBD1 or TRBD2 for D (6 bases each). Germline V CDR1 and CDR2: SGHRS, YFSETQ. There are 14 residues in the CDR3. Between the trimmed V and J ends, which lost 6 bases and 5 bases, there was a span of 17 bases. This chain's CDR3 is CASNRRGGEETQYF. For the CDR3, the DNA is TGCGCCAGCAACCGCAGGGGAGGAGAGGAGACCCAGTACTTC.

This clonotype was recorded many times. The CDR3 DNA reads as TGTGCCAGCAGCCCAGTAAGCAATCAGCCCCAGCATTTT. Its translation: CASSPVSNQPQHF. The V call is TRBV7-2, the J call TRBJ1-5, with D uncertain. The V gene lost 5 bases and the J gene lost 1 base, with 6 bases spanning the gap. Germline V lookup: CDR1 SGHTA, CDR2 FQGNSA. CDR3 length: 13 amino acids.

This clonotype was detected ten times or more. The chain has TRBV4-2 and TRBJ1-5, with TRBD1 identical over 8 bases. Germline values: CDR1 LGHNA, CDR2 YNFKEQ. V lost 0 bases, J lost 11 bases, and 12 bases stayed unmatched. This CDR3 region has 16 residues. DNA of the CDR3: TGTGCCAGCAGCCAAGACTTAGTTGACAGGGGTCTGTCCCAGCATTTT. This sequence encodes CASSQDLVDRGLSQHF.

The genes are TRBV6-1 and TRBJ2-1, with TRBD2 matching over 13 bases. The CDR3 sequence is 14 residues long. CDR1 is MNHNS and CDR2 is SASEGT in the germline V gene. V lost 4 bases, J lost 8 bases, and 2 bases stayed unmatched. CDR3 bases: TGTGCCAGCAGTGGACTAGCGGGGGGCTATGAGCAGTTCTTC. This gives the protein CASSGLAGGYEQFF.